The clone carrying this T cell receptor (beta chain) was observed a single time. Its specificity is unknown. The data stem from a study of T cell responses to AZD1222 COVID-19 vaccine. General study results and limits: Only a handful of AZD1222 recipients tested seropositive at baseline. Two AZD1222 administrations were followed by greater Spike-specific TCR breadth and depth. Possibly, clonal diversity was underestimated; donors were largely white British and included more females. Repertoire samples came only from after the peak T cell response.

Method: immunoSEQ multiplex PCR; TCRdb's copy keeps in-frame clones and lacks some. The sample includes 150,000 or so clones, roughly nine tenths of them seen just once. Germline assignment: CDR1 SGHTA and CDR2 FQGNSA. The CDR3 totals 13 residues. The V gene lost 5 bases and the J gene lost 4 bases, with 11 bases spanning the gap. V is TRBV7-2 and J is TRBJ2-5; tentative D call: TRBD2 (6 bases). Sequenced here: peripheral blood, sampled on day 0 of AZD1222 vaccination. This TCR was recovered from an adult in good health. DNA for the CDR3: TGTGCCAGCAGCCGCGGGGCTAGAGAGACCCAGTACTTC. This translates into CASSRGARETQYF.